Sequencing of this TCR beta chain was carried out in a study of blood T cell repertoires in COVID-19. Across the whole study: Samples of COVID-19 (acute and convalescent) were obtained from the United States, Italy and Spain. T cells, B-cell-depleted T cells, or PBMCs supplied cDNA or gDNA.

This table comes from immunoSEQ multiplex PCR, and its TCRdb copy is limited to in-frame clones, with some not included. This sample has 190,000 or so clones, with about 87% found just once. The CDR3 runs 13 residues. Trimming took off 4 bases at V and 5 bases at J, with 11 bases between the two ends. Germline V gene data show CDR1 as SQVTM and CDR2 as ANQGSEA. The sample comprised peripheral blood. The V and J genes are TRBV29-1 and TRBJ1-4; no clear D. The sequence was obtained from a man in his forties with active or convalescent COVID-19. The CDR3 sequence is CSVAATPNEKLFF. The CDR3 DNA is TGCAGCGTTGCCGCGACACCAAATGAAAAACTGTTTTTT.